The 4 T cell receptor beta chains presented below share a single source sample, sequenced in a study of glioma-infiltrating T cells (dated by TCRdb to about 2016). Sequencing instrument: Illumina MiSeq. The iRepertoire nested amplicon-rescue multiplex PCR (arm-PCR) platform was used to amplify TCR alpha and beta CDR3 regions from RNA. Using fastp trimming at Q25 and MiXCR clonotype assembly, TCRdb reanalyzed the public sequencing data and kept in-frame beta chains. Identical CDR3 protein sequences are pooled into one entry, listed with their most common genes and DNA. The table for this sample lists about 130,000 distinct CDR3 sequences; under 25% of them were counted only once. The ten largest clonotypes hold about a quarter of the sample. Sequencing input: glioma tissue, nonneoplastic brain tissue, or PBMCs (not recorded which). Every receptor here comes from a human donor with low-grade glioma or glioblastoma, undergoing nonglioma brain surgery, or in good health (not recorded which).

This clonotype has ten or more counts. This chain links TRBV28 with TRBJ1-2; the D gene is possibly TRBD1 (5 bases). The V and J ends lost 6 bases and 2 bases respectively, with 13 bases between them. Germline V lookup: CDR1 MDHEN, CDR2 SYDVKM. There are 14 residues in the CDR3. CDR3 in DNA: TGTGCCAGCAGCGTCCGGGACGCAAACTATGGCTACACCTTC. Translating gives CASSVRDANYGYTF.

In this sample, this clonotype turned up a few times. This chain uses TRBV4-1 with TRBJ2-1; D remains ambiguous. Germline V gives CDR1 MGHRA, CDR2 YSYEKL. Trimming removed 0 bases at V and 8 bases at J, with 14 bases between. The CDR3 is 15 amino acids. The CDR3 sequence: CASSQDSTGRDEQFF. The DNA for the CDR3 is TGCGCCAGCAGCCAAGATAGCACTGGCCGGGATGAGCAGTTCTTC.

This clonotype was recorded once. The chain uses TRBV9 and TRBJ1-2, with TRBD1 matching over 7 bases. Germline CDR1 is SGDLS and CDR2 is YYNGEE. The CDR3 is made up of 14 amino acids. V trimming: 4 bases; J trimming: 4 bases; junction bases outside the gene matches: 7. This chain's CDR3 is CASSSDRDSYGYTF. For the CDR3, the DNA is TGTGCCAGCAGCTCCGACCGGGACAGCTATGGCTACACCTTC.

This clonotype was found many times. The rearrangement links TRBV6-1 to TRBJ2-1; D is perhaps TRBD1 (6 bases). The germline CDR1 and CDR2 sequences are MNHNS and SASEGT. Trimming shortened V by 5 bases and J by 5 bases, and 13 bases separated the two germline ends. This CDR3 comprises 14 residues. CDR3 coding DNA: TGTGCCAGCAGTCAGGGGAAAGTTAACAATGAGCAGTTCTTC. Translating it yields CASSQGKVNNEQFF.